Listed here is a single T cell receptor beta chain. Amplified TCR beta CDR3 regions derived from RNA transcripts. The TCR CDR3 first-round RT-PCR relied on the HTBI primer set. Using its own MiXCR run on the multiplex PCR reads, TCRdb lists one record per CDR3 protein. The sample has 75,000 to 100,000 distinct CDR3 sequences, over 50% seen once. Trimming removed 5 bases from V and 6 bases from J, with 10 bases in between. This CDR3 has 12 amino acids. Germline values: CDR1 SGHTA, CDR2 FQGNSA. The data were taken from a study of T cells in Graves' hyperthyroidism and ophthalmopathy. The TCR comes from a woman in her thirties or forties with Graves' hyperthyroidism. J is TRBJ2-5 and V is TRBV7-2; possibly TRBD2 for D (5 bases). The sample consisted of blood. This CDR3 is CASSRGGKTQYF. The CDR3 coding sequence is TGTGCCAGCAGCCGAGGAGGAAAGACCCAGTACTTC.